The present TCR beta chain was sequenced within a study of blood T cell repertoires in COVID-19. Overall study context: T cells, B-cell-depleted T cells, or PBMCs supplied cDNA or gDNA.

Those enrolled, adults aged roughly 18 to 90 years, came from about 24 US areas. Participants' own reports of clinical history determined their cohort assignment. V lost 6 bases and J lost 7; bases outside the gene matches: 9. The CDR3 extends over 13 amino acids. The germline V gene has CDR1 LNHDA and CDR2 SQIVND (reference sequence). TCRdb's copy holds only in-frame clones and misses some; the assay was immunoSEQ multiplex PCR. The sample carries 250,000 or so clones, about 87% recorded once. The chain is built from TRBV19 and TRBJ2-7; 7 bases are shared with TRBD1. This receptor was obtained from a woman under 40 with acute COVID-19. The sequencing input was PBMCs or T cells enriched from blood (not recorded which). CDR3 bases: TGTGCCAGTAGCGCCGACAGGGCTGGAGAGCAGTACTTC. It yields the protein CASSADRAGEQYF.